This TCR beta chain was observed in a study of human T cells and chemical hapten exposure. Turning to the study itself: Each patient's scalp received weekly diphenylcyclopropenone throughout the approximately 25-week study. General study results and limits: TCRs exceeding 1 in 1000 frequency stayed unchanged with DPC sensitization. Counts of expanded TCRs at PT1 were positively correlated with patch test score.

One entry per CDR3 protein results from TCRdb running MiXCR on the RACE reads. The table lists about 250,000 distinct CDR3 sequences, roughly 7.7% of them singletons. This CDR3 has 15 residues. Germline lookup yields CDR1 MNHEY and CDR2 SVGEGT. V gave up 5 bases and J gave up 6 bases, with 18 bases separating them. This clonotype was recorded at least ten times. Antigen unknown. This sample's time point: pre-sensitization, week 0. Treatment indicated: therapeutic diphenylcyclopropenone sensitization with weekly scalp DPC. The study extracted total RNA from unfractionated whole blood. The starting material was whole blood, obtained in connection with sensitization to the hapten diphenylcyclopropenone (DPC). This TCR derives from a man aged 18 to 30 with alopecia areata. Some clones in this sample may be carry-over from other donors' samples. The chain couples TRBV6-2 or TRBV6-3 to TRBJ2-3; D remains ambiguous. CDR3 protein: CASSDRSSRTDTQYF. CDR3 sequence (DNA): TGTGCCAGCAGTGACCGATCGTCTAGAACTGATACGCAGTATTTT.